The clone carrying this TCR beta chain was detected only a few times. Antigen unknown. The sample's treatment: approximately 10-day PBMC culture with coronavirus spike peptide pools or control peptides (ViraFEST assay). The data derive from a study of vaccination and CD4 T cells after COVID-19. About the research overall: Median time from COVID diagnosis to post-COVID sampling was 101 days (35 to 161).

CD4+ T cells that had been cultured provided DNA sequenced with the Oncomine TCR Beta short-read assay. TCRdb passed the PCR reads through MiXCR, listing each CDR3 protein once. The table lists about 19,000 distinct CDR3 sequences, approximately 48% of them singletons. The V end was cut by 5 bases, the J end by 6 bases, with 23 bases between. In germline, CDR1 is MNHNS, CDR2 SASEGT. The length of the CDR3 is 16 residues. The receptor's source is a human donor who had recovered from COVID-19. The sequencing here drew on CD4+ T cells from blood, cultured in vitro, taken after SARS-CoV-2 vaccination. The chain links TRBV6-1 to TRBJ2-7; possibly TRBD2 for D (6 bases). This CDR3 reads CASSRTGTGIGSEQYF. CDR3 nucleotides: TGTGCCAGCAGTCGTACCGGCACCGGGATCGGGAGCGAGCAGTACTTC.